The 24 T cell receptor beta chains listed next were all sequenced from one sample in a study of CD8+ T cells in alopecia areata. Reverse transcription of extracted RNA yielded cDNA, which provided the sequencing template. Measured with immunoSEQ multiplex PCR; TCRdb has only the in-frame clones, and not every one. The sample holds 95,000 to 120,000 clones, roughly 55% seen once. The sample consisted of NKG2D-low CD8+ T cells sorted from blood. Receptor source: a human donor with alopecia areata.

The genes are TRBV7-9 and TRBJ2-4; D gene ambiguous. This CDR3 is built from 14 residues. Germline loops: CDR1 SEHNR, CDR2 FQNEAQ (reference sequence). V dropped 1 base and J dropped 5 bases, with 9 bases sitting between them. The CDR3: CASSLESLQNIQYF. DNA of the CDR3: TGTGCCAGCAGCTTAGAGTCGCTCCAAAACATTCAGTACTTC.

CDR3 region: CASRSSSVNTEAFF. CDR3 bases: TGCGCCAGCAGGAGTTCTTCAGTGAACACTGAAGCTTTCTTT. The gene calls are TRBV4-1 and TRBJ1-1; D ambiguous. The germline V gene has CDR1 MGHRA and CDR2 YSYEKL. This CDR3 comprises 14 residues. Trimming took 6 bases from V and 0 from J, leaving 11 bases between them.

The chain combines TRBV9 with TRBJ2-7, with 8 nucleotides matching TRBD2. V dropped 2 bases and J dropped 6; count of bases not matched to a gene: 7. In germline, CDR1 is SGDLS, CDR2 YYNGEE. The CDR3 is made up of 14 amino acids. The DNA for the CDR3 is TGTGCCAGCAGCGTTAAAAGCGGGAGTCGCGAGCAGTACTTC. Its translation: CASSVKSGSREQYF.

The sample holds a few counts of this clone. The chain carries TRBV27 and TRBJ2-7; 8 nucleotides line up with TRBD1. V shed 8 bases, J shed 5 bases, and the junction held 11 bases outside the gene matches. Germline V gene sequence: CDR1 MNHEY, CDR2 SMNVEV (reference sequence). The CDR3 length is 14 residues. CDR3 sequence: CASALVRGRNEQYF. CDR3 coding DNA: TGTGCCAGCGCTCTGGTCAGGGGGCGCAACGAGCAGTACTTC.

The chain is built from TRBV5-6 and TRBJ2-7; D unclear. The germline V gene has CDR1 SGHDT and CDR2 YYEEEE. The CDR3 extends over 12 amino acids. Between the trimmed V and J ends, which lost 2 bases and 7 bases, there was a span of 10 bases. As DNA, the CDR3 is TGTGCCAGCAGCTTCCCGGACCGGGAGCAGTACTTC. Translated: CASSFPDREQYF.

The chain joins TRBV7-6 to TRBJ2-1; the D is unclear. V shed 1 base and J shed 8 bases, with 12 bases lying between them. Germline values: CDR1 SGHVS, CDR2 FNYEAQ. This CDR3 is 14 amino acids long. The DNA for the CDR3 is TGTGCCAGCAGCTTAGGAGAGGCCTTCGATGAGCAGTTCTTC. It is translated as CASSLGEAFDEQFF.

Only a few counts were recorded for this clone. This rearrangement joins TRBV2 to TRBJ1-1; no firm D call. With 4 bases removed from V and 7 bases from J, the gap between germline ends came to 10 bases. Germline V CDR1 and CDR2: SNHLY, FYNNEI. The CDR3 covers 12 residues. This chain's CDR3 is CASSAPGLEAFF. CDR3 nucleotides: TGTGCCAGCAGTGCCCCGGGCCTTGAAGCTTTCTTT.

In nucleotides, the CDR3 is TGTGCCAGCAGCGCATGGGGGAATGAGCAGTTCTTC. Encoded protein: CASSAWGNEQFF. The chain is built from TRBV9 and TRBJ2-1; D may correspond to TRBD1 or TRBD2 (5 bases each). CDR1 and CDR2 from the germline V gene are SGDLS and YYNGEE. V lost 3 bases and J 7 bases, leaving 8 bases between the germline ends. The CDR3 has 12 residues.

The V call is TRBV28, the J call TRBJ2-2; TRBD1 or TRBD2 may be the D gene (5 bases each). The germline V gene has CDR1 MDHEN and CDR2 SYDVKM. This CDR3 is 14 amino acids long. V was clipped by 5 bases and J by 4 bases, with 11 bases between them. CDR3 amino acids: CASSGTVGTGELFF. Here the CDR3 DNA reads TGTGCCAGCAGTGGGACGGTTGGCACCGGGGAGCTGTTTTTT.

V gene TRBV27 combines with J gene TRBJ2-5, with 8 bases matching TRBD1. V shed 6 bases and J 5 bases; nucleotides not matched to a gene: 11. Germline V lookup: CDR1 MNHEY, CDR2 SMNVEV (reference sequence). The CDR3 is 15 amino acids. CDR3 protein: CASSTGQGSWETQYF. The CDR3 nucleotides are TGTGCCAGCAGCACCGGACAGGGTAGTTGGGAGACCCAGTACTTC.

CDR3 region: CASSEQVASYGYTF. CDR3 DNA: TGTGCCAGCAGTGAACAGGTGGCTAGCTATGGCTACACCTTC. The genes are TRBV27 and TRBJ1-2; TRBD1 might be the D (5 bases). V lost 5 bases to trimming and J lost 4 bases, with 14 bases between them. The CDR3 loop spans 14 amino acids. Germline CDR1 MNHEY, CDR2 SMNVEV (reference sequence).

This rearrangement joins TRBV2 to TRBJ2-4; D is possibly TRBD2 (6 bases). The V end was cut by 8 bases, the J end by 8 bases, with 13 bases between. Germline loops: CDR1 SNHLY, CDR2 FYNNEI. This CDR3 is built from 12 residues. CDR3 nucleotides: TGTGCCAGCGCGGAGGGCCGGGACATTCAGTACTTC. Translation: CASAEGRDIQYF.

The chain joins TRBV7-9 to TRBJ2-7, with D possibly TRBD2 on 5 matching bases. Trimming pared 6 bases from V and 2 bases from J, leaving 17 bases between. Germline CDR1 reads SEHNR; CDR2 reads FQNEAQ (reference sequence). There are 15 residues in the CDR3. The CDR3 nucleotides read TGTGCCAGCAGTTACCCCGAGGGTGGGGCCTACGAGCAGTACTTC. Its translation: CASSYPEGGAYEQYF.

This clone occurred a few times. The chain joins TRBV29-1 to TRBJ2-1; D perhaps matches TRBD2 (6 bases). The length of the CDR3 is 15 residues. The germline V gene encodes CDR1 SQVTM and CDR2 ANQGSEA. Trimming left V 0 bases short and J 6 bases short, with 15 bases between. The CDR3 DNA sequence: TGCAGCGTTGAAGACCCCAGACTAGTCCGCAATGAGCAGTTCTTC. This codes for CSVEDPRLVRNEQFF.

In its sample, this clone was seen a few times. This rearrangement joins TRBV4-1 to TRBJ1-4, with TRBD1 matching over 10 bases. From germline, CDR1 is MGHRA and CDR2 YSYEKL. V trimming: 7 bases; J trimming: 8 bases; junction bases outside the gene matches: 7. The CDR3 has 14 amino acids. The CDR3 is CASTETGGHEKLFF. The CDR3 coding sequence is TGCGCCAGCACTGAGACAGGGGGCCACGAAAAACTGTTTTTT.

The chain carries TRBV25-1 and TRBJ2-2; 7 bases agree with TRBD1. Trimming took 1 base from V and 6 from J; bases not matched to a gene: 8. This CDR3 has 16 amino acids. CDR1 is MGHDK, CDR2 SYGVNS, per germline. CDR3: CASSECVTGCPGELFF. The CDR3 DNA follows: TGTGCCAGCAGTGAATGTGTGACAGGGTGTCCCGGGGAGCTGTTTTTT.

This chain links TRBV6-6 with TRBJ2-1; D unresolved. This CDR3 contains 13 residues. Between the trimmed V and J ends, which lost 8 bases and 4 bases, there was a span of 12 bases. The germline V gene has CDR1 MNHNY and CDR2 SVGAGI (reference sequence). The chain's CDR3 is CASSGETYNEQFF. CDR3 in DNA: TGTGCCAGCTCTGGCGAGACTTACAATGAGCAGTTCTTC.

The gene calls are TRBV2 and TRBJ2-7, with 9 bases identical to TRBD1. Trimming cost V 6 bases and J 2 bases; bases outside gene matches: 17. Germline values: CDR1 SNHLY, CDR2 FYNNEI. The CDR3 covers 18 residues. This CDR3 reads CASSPGQGDFVQPYEQYF. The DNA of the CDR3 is TGTGCCAGCAGCCCGGGACAGGGAGACTTCGTCCAGCCCTACGAGCAGTACTTC.

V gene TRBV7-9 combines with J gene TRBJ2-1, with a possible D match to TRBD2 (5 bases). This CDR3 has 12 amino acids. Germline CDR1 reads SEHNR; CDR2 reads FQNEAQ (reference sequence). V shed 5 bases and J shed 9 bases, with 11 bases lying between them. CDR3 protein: CASSTDGSEQFF. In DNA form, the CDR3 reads TGTGCCAGCAGCACGGATGGGAGTGAGCAGTTCTTC.

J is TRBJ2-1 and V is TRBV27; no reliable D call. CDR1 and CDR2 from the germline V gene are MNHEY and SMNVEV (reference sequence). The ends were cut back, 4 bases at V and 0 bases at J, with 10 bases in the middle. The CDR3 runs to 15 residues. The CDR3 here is CASSSVPVSYNEQFF. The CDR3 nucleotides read TGTGCCAGCAGTTCCGTCCCCGTCTCCTACAATGAGCAGTTCTTC.

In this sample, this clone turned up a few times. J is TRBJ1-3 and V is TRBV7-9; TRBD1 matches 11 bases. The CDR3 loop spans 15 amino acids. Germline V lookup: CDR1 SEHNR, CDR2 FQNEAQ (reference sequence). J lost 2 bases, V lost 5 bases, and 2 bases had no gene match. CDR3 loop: CASSGGQGAGNTIYF. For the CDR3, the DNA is TGTGCCAGCAGCGGGGGACAGGGGGCTGGAAACACCATATATTTT. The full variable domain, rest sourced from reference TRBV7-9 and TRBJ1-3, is DTGVSQNPRHKITKRGQNVTFRCDPISEHNRLYWYRQTLGQGPEFLTYFQNEAQLEKSRLLSDRFSAERPKGSFSTLEIQRTEQGDSAMYLCASSGGQGAGNTIYFGEGSWLTVV.

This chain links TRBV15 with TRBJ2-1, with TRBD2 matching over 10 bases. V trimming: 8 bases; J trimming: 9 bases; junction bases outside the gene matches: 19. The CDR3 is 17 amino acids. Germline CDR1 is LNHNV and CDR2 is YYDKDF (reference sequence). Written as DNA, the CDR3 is TGTGCCACCCCATCGTTGGTGGCACTAGCGGGGATGGGTGAGCAGTTCTTC. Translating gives CATPSLVALAGMGEQFF.

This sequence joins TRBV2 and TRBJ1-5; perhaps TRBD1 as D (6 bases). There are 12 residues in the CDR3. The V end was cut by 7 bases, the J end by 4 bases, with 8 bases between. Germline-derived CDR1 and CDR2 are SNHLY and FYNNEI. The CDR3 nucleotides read TGTGCCAGCATGGACAGAAATCAGCCCCAGCATTTT. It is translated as CASMDRNQPQHF.

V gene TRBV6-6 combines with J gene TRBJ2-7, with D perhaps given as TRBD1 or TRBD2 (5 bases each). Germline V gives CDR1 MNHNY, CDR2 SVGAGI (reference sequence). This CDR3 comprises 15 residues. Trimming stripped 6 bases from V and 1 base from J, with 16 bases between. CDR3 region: CASSNNWDGSYEQYF. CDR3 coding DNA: TGTGCCAGCAGCAACAATTGGGACGGATCCTACGAGCAGTACTTC.